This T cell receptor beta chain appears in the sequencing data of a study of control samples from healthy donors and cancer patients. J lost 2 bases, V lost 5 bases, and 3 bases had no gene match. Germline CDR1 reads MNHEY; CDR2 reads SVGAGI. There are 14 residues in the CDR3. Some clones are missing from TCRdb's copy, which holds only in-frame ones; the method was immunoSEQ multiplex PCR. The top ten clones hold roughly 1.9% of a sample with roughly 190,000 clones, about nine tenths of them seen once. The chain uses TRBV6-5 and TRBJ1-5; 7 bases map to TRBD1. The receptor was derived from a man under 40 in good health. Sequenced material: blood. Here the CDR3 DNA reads TGTGCCAGCAGTCTGACAGGGCGCAATCAGCCCCAGCATTTT. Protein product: CASSLTGRNQPQHF.